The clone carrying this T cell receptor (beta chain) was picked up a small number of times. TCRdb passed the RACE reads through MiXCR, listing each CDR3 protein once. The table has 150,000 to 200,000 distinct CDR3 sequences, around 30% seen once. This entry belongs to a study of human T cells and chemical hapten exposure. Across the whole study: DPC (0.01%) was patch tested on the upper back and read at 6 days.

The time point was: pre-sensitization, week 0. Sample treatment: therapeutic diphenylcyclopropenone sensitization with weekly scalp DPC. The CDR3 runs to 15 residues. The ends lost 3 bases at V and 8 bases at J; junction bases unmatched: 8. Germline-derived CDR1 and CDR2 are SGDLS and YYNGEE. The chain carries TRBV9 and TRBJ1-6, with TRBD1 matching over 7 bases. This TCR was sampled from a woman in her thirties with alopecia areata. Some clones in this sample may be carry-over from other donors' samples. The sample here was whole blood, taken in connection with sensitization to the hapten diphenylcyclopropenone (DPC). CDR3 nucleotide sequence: TGTGCCAGCAGCGCACAGACAGGGCTTCATTCACCCCTCCACTTT. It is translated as CASSAQTGLHSPLHF.